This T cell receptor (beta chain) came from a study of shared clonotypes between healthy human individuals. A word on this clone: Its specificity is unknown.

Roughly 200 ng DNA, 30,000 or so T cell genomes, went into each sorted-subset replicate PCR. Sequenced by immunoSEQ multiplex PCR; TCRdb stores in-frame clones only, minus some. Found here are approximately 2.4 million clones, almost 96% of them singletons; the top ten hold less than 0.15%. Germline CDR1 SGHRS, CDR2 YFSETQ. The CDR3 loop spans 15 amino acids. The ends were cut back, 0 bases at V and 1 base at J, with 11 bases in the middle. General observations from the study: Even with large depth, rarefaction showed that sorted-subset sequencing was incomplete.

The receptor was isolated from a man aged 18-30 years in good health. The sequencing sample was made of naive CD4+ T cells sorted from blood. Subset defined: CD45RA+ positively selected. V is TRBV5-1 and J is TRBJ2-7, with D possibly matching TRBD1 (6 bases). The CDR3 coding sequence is TGCGCCAGCAGCTTGGAAAAAGGGGGTTCCTACGAGCAGTACTTC. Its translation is CASSLEKGGSYEQYF.